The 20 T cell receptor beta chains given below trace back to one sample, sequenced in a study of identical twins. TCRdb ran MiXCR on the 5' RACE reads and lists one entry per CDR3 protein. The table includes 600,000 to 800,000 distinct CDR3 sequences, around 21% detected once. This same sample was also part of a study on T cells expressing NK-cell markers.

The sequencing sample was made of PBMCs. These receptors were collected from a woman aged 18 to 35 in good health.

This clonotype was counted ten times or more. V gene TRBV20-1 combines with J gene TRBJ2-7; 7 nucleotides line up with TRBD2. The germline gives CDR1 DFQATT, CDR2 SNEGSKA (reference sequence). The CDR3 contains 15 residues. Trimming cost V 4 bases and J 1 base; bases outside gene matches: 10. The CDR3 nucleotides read TGCAGTGCTATGGGGGGGGAGCGAGCATCCTACGAGCAGTACTTC. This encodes CSAMGGERASYEQYF.

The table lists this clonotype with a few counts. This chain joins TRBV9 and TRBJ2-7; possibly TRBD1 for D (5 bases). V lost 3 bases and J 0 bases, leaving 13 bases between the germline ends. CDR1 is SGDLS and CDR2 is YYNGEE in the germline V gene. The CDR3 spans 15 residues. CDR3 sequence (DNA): TGTGCCAGCAGCGGAGGACATTCAGCCTCCTACGAGCAGTACTTC. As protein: CASSGGHSASYEQYF.

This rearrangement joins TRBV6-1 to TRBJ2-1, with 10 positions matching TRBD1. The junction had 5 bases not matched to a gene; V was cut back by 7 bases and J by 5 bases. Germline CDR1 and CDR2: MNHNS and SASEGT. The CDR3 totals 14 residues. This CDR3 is CASTRDRGHNEQFF. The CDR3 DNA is TGTGCCAGCACCCGGGACAGGGGCCACAATGAGCAGTTCTTC.

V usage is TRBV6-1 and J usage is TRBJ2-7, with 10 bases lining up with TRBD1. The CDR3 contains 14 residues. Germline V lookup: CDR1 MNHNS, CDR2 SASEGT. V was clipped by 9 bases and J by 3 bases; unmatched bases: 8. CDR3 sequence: CASHLGQGIYEQYF. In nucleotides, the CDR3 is TGTGCCAGTCATCTGGGACAGGGGATCTACGAGCAGTACTTC.

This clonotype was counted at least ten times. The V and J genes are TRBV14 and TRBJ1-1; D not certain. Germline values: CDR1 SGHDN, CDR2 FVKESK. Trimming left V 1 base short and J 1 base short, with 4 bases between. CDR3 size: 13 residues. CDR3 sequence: CASSQAGNTEAFF. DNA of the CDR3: TGTGCCAGCAGCCAAGCAGGGAACACTGAAGCTTTCTTT.

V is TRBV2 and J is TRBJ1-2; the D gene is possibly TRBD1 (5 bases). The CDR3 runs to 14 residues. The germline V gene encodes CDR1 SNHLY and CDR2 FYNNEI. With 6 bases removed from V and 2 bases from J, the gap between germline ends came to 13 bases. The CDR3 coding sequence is TGTGCCAGCAGAGGGAGGGACGAAAACTATGGCTACACCTTC. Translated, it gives CASRGRDENYGYTF.

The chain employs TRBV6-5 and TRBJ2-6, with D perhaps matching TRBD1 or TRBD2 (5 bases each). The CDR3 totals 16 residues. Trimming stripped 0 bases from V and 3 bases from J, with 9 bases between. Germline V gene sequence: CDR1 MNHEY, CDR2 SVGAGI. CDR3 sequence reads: CASSYSAGSGANVLTF. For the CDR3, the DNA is TGTGCCAGCAGTTACTCGGCAGGGAGTGGGGCCAACGTCCTGACTTTC.

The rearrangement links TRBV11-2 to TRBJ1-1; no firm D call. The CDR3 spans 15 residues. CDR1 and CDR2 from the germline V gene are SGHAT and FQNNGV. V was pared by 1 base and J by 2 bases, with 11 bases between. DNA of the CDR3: TGTGCCAGCAGCTTAGTGGGCTTGCTCAACACTGAAGCTTTCTTT. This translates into CASSLVGLLNTEAFF.

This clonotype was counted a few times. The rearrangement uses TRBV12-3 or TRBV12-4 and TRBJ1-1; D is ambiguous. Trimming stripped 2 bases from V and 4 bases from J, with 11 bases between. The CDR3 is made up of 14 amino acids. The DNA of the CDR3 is TGTGCCAGCAGTTTATCGCACTCGTCCACTGAAGCTTTCTTT. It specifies CASSLSHSSTEAFF.

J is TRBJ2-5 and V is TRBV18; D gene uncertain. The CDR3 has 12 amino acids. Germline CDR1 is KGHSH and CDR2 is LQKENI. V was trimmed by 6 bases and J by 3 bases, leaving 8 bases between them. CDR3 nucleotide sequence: TGTGCCAGCTCCCCCATGAAAGAGACCCAGTACTTC. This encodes CASSPMKETQYF.

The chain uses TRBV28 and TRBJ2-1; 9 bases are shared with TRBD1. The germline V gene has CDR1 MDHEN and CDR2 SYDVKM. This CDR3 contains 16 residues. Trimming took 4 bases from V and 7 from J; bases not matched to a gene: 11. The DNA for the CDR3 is TGTGCCAGCAGTTGTTCACCGGGACAGGGAGAAAATGAGCAGTTCTTC. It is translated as CASSCSPGQGENEQFF.

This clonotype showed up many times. CDR3 nucleotide sequence: TGCGCCAGCAGCTTAGGACAGGGCGGATACGAGCAGTACTTC. Its protein is CASSLGQGGYEQYF. The V and J genes are TRBV5-1 and TRBJ2-7, with 8 bases matching TRBD1. Germline values: CDR1 SGHRS, CDR2 YFSETQ. This CDR3 contains 14 residues. V gave up 2 bases and J gave up 4 bases; unmatched junction bases: 5.

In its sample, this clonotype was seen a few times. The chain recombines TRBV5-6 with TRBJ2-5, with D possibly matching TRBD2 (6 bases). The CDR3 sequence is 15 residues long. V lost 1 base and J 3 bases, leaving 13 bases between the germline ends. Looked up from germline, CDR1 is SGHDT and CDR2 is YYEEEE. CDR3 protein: CASSLFSGGKETQYF. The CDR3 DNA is TGTGCCAGCAGCTTGTTTTCGGGCGGGAAAGAGACCCAGTACTTC.

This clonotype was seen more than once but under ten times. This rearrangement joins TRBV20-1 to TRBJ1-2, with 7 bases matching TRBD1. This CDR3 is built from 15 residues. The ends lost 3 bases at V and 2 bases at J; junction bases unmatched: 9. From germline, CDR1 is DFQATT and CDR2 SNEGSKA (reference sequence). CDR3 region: CSARGLLQGNYGYTF. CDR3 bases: TGCAGTGCTAGGGGGTTATTACAGGGGAACTATGGCTACACCTTC.

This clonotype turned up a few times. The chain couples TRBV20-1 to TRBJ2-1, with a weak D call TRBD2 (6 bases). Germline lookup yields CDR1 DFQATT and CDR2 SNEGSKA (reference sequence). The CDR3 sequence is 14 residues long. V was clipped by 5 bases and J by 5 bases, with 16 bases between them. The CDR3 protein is CSAHRAGLDNEQFF. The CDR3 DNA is TGCAGTGCTCACCGAGCGGGTCTTGACAATGAGCAGTTCTTC.

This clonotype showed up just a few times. The CDR3 DNA reads TGTGCCAGCAGCTTAATAGCGGACCTAACCTACGAGCAGTACTTC. Protein: CASSLIADLTYEQYF. The rearrangement joins TRBV7-2 to TRBJ2-7; weak D call: TRBD2 (6 bases). The CDR3 is 15 residues long. Trimming took 2 bases from V and 2 from J, leaving 13 bases between them. CDR1 is SGHTA, CDR2 FQGNSA, per germline.

The CDR3, as DNA: TGTGCCAGCGTCCCCGGGGAGAAGGTGGAAGGAGAGACCTCCTATAATTCACCCCTCCACTTT. Its protein product is CASVPGEKVEGETSYNSPLHF. The chain joins TRBV9 to TRBJ1-6; D not certain. The CDR3 totals 21 residues. The V end lost 7 bases, the J end lost 0 bases, and 29 bases lay between the germline ends. Germline lookup yields CDR1 SGDLS and CDR2 YYNGEE.

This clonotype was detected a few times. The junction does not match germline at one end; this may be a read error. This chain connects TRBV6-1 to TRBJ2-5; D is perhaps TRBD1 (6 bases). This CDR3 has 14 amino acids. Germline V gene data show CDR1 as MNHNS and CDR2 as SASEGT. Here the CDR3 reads CASNEGGSQETQYF. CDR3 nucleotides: TGTGCCAGCAATGAAGGGGGATCCCAAGAGACCCAGTACTTC.

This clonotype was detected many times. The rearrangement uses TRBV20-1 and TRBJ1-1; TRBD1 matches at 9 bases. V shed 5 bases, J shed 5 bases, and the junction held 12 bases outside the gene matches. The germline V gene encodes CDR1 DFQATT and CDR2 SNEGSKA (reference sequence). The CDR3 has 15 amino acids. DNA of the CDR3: TGCAGTGCTGTCGGGACAGGGTCGCCCTTGACTGAAGCTTTCTTT. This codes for CSAVGTGSPLTEAFF.

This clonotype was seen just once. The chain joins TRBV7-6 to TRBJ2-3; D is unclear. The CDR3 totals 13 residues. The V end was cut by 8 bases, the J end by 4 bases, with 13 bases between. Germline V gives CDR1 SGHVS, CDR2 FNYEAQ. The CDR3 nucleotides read TGTGCCAGCCCTAGTGGTTTCCCAGATACGCAGTATTTT. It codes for CASPSGFPDTQYF.